These 20 T cell receptor beta chains were all obtained from the same sample, sequenced in a study of blood T cell repertoires in COVID-19. Generated by immunoSEQ multiplex PCR, the TCRdb table keeps only in-frame clones and is missing some. The table records 200,000 to 250,000 clones, more than 75% of them present only once. The sample taken for sequencing was peripheral blood. The receptors here all came from a woman older than 75 with COVID-19, enrolled during active disease.

The chain couples TRBV7-2 to TRBJ1-2; D is perhaps TRBD1 (5 bases). The V and J ends lost 3 bases and 6 bases respectively, with 11 bases between them. The CDR3 runs 13 residues. Per the germline V gene, CDR1 is SGHTA and CDR2 is FQGNSA. The CDR3 DNA reads TGTGCCAGCAGCTTGATCCAGGGTAATGGCTACACCTTC. It encodes CASSLIQGNGYTF.

The chain carries TRBV9 and TRBJ2-3, with TRBD2 matching 7 bases. V lost 3 bases and J lost 0; bases outside the gene matches: 13. Germline V gene sequence: CDR1 SGDLS, CDR2 YYNGEE. The CDR3 is 18 residues long. The CDR3 DNA reads TGTGCCAGCAGCGGTACAGCGGGGTGGGGAATTAGCACAGATACGCAGTATTTT. Its translation: CASSGTAGWGISTDTQYF.

V usage is TRBV30 and J usage is TRBJ2-4, with a possible D match to TRBD2 (5 bases). CDR1 and CDR2 (germline): GTSNPN, SVGIG (reference sequence). The CDR3 length is 18 residues. With 6 bases removed from V and 0 bases from J, the gap between germline ends came to 24 bases. CDR3 loop: CACREGGTVELAKNIQYF. The DNA for the CDR3 is TGTGCCTGCCGTGAAGGAGGCACAGTCGAACTAGCCAAAAACATTCAGTACTTC.

V usage is TRBV30 and J usage is TRBJ1-6; TRBD1 agrees at 9 bases. This CDR3 is 14 amino acids long. CDR1 and CDR2 from the germline V gene are GTSNPN and SVGIG (reference sequence). J gave up 9 bases and V 5 bases, and 8 bases lay outside the gene matches. CDR3: CAWEGTGLSSPLHF. In DNA form, the CDR3 reads TGTGCCTGGGAGGGGACAGGGTTGAGTTCACCCCTCCACTTT.

This chain connects TRBV2 to TRBJ1-2; TRBD1 agrees at 9 bases. Germline loops: CDR1 SNHLY, CDR2 FYNNEI. With V trimmed by 7 bases and J by 6 bases, 6 bases remained unmatched. The CDR3 has 13 amino acids. The CDR3, as DNA: TGTGCCAGCAACCCGACAGGGGGTAATGGCTACACCTTC. Translating gives CASNPTGGNGYTF.

The J gene is TRBJ1-1, the V gene TRBV3-1 (or the pseudogene TRBV3-2); D unresolved. The germline V gene has CDR1 LGHDT and CDR2 YNNKEL (reference sequence). CDR3 length: 13 amino acids. V was clipped by 4 bases and J by 5 bases, with 11 bases between them. CDR3 coding DNA: TGTGCCAGCAGCCTAATGACCGGGACTGAAGCTTTCTTT. It yields the protein CASSLMTGTEAFF.

The chain couples TRBV28 to TRBJ1-2; TRBD1 agrees at 10 bases. V was pared by 4 bases and J by 6 bases, with 5 bases of the junction left unmatched. Germline CDR1 reads MDHEN; CDR2 reads SYDVKM. CDR3 length: 14 amino acids. This chain's CDR3 is CASSSDRGLHGYTF. The CDR3 nucleotides read TGTGCCAGCAGTTCCGACAGGGGGCTACATGGCTACACCTTC.

For the CDR3, the DNA is TGTGCCACCAGCCGGACTAGCGGGAGTGGCCCCTCAGAGACCCAGTACTTC. Protein: CATSRTSGSGPSETQYF. The V call is TRBV24-1, the J call TRBJ2-5, with TRBD2 identical over 13 bases. CDR1 is KGHDR, CDR2 SFDVKD, per germline. V was clipped by 7 bases and J by 4 bases; unmatched bases: 11. The length of the CDR3 is 17 residues.

In its sample, this clone was seen a few times. The chain couples TRBV15 to TRBJ2-3; 8 bases match TRBD2. Germline trimming cut 6 bases from V and 7 bases from J; bases unmatched to any gene: 9. This CDR3 spans 14 amino acids. The germline V gene encodes CDR1 LNHNV and CDR2 YYDKDF (reference sequence). The CDR3 region is CATRASGSRNTQYF. In nucleotides, the CDR3 is TGTGCCACCAGGGCAAGCGGGAGCAGGAATACGCAGTATTTT.

The chain combines TRBV7-6 with TRBJ1-2, with a weak D call TRBD1 (5 bases). Trimming cost V 1 base and J 3 bases, with 15 bases left between them. Germline lookup yields CDR1 SGHVS and CDR2 FNYEAQ. The CDR3 is 16 amino acids. DNA for the CDR3: TGTGCCAGCAGCTTAGATCCGCCTGGGGCTTACTATGGCTACACCTTC. Translating gives CASSLDPPGAYYGYTF.

The chain uses TRBV6-4 and TRBJ1-6; D remains unclear. This CDR3 has 13 amino acids. Germline CDR1 reads MRHNA; CDR2 reads SNTAGT. The ends were cut back, 4 bases at V and 7 bases at J, with 8 bases in the middle. In DNA, the CDR3 is TGTGCCAGCAGTGTTGACATCAATTCACCCCTCCACTTT. This gives the protein CASSVDINSPLHF.

The J gene is TRBJ2-5, the V gene TRBV21-1; the table's D call, TRBD2, has no DNA check behind it. TRBV21-1 is termed a pseudogene. The CDR3 sequence is 14 residues long. CDR3 protein: CASISPGFQETQYF. The CDR3 DNA follows: TGTGCCAGCATATCTCCGGGATTTCAAGAGACCCAGTACTTC.

This clone was counted only a few times. The chain links TRBV7-3 to TRBJ2-3; TRBD2 agrees at 9 bases. This CDR3 is built from 15 residues. Germline CDR1 reads SGHTA; CDR2 reads FQGTGA. The junction had 7 bases not matched to a gene; V was cut back by 4 bases and J by 5 bases. The CDR3 sequence: CASSSPIAGEDTQYF. CDR3 DNA: TGTGCCAGCAGCTCCCCAATAGCGGGAGAAGATACGCAGTATTTT.

The V gene is TRBV6-6, the J gene TRBJ2-1; no reliable D call. Germline V gives CDR1 MNHNY, CDR2 SVGAGI (reference sequence). The CDR3 is 12 residues long. With 10 bases removed from V and 4 bases from J, the gap between germline ends came to 11 bases. The CDR3 nucleotides are TGTGCCATCCACCCGGGTTACAATGAGCAGTTCTTC. Protein product: CAIHPGYNEQFF.

The chain combines TRBV7-8 with TRBJ2-2, with a tentative D call TRBD2 (6 bases). CDR3 size: 18 residues. V was clipped by 1 base and J by 5 bases, with 20 bases between them. Germline V gene lookup returns CDR1 SGHVS and CDR2 FQNEAQ. CDR3 bases: TGTGCCAGCAGCTTAGATGCAGGGAGGATGGTGGCTACCGGGGAGCTGTTTTTT. Translation gives CASSLDAGRMVATGELFF.

This rearrangement joins TRBV24-1 to TRBJ2-2, with TRBD2 matching 8 bases. The germline V gene has CDR1 KGHDR and CDR2 SFDVKD. The V segment lost 2 bases and the J segment 4 bases; nucleotides outside the gene matches: 5. The CDR3 runs 16 residues. The CDR3 loop is CATSDSALAATGELFF. CDR3 bases: TGTGCCACCAGTGATTCCGCACTAGCGGCCACCGGGGAGCTGTTTTTT.

The genes are TRBV11-2 and TRBJ2-5; weak D call: TRBD1 (6 bases). The CDR3 is 15 amino acids. Germline CDR1 and CDR2: SGHAT and FQNNGV. The V and J ends lost 1 base and 5 bases respectively, with 14 bases between them. Here the CDR3 reads CASSLGTVRGETQYF. CDR3 DNA sequence: TGTGCCAGCAGCTTAGGAACAGTAAGGGGGGAGACCCAGTACTTC.

This clone showed up just once. J is TRBJ2-5 and V is TRBV5-6, with TRBD1 identical over 7 bases. CDR1 and CDR2 (germline): SGHDT, YYEEEE. J gave up 2 bases and V 3 bases, and 10 bases lay outside the gene matches. This CDR3 comprises 16 residues. This chain's CDR3 is CASSSAGTALQETQYF. The CDR3, as DNA: TGTGCCAGCAGCTCCGCCGGGACAGCACTACAAGAGACCCAGTACTTC.

The chain uses TRBV6-5 and TRBJ1-3, with D tentatively TRBD1 (6 bases). CDR3 length: 14 amino acids. Germline lookup yields CDR1 MNHEY and CDR2 SVGAGI. The V and J ends lost 5 bases and 4 bases respectively, with 12 bases between them. The CDR3 sequence is CASSTTGQGNTIYF. In DNA, the CDR3 is TGTGCCAGCAGTACAACAGGGCAGGGAAACACCATATATTTT.

This clone was found a few times. The gene calls are TRBV13 and TRBJ2-2; D unresolved. V was clipped by 5 bases and J by 5 bases, with 12 bases between them. CDR3 size: 14 residues. CDR1 and CDR2 (germline): PRHDT, FYEKMQ (reference sequence). The DNA for the CDR3 is TGTGCCAGCAGCCCCCCAGGTAGGACCGGGGAGCTGTTTTTT. Its translation is CASSPPGRTGELFF. Supplemented by reference TRBV13 and TRBJ2-2, the full variable domain reads AAGVIQSPRHLIKEKRETATLKCYPIPRHDTVYWYQQGPGQDPQFLISFYEKMQSDKGSIPDRFSAQQFSDYHSELNMSSLELGDSALYFCASSPPGRTGELFFGEGSRLTVL.